These 6 T cell receptor beta chains were sequenced from one sample in a study of shared clonotypes between healthy human individuals. TCRdb's table, derived via immunoSEQ multiplex PCR, lists solely in-frame clones and lacks some. The sample contains roughly 720,000 clones, 90% of which appear only once. Sample: memory CD8+ T cells from PBMCs. Indicated subset: CD45RO+ cells pooled with CCR7-negative TemRA cells. These receptors were collected from a man aged 18 to 30 in good health. Some clones in this sample may be carry-over from other donors' samples.

This chain joins TRBV7-9 and TRBJ1-1; D is undetermined. The germline V and J ends were trimmed by 10 bases and 1 base, with 10 bases remaining between them. The CDR3 runs to 12 residues. CDR1 and CDR2 (germline): SEHNR, FQNEAQ (reference sequence). CDR3 nucleotides: TGTGCCACCGCCTCACAGAACACTGAAGCTTTCTTT. It encodes CATASQNTEAFF.

The chain employs TRBV7-9 and TRBJ2-6; D is ambiguous. The CDR3 runs to 15 residues. The ends were cut back, 3 bases at V and 1 base at J, with 7 bases in the middle. From germline, CDR1 is SEHNR and CDR2 FQNEAQ (reference sequence). The CDR3 DNA reads TGTGCCAGCAGCTTCACACCGTCTGGGGCCAACGTCCTGACTTTC. It encodes CASSFTPSGANVLTF.

This sequence joins TRBV4-1 and TRBJ2-7; tentatively, D is TRBD1 (6 bases). The V gene lost 4 bases and the J gene lost 0 bases, with 13 bases spanning the gap. The CDR3 consists of 15 residues. Germline V gene lookup returns CDR1 MGHRA and CDR2 YSYEKL. CDR3 in amino acids: CASSPGVLSSYEQYF. CDR3 bases: TGCGCCAGCAGCCCAGGGGTTCTGAGCTCCTACGAGCAGTACTTC.

This clone was detected only a few times. With only one base between it and a far larger clone, this is likely a read error. Additional DNA sequences in this sample encode the identical CDR3. V is TRBV5-4 and J is TRBJ2-7; TRBD1 aligns across 7 bases. The V segment lost 4 bases and the J segment 3 bases; nucleotides outside the gene matches: 1. This CDR3 spans 12 amino acids. The germline V gene encodes CDR1 SGHNT and CDR2 YYREEE (reference sequence). DNA for the CDR3: TGTGCCAGCAGCGGGGACAGCTACGAGCAGTACTTC. Translated, it gives CASSGDSYEQYF.

The CDR3 loop is CATSRTRQETQYF. The CDR3 nucleotides are TGTGCCACCAGCAGGACGAGACAAGAGACCCAGTACTTC. V is TRBV15 and J is TRBJ2-5; the D is unclear. This CDR3 spans 13 amino acids. Trimming removed 3 bases from V and 2 bases from J, with 7 bases in between. Germline lookup yields CDR1 LNHNV and CDR2 YYDKDF (reference sequence).

This clone has just one count. The rearrangement uses TRBV10-3 and TRBJ2-5; D not certain. The CDR3 is 14 amino acids. With 3 bases removed from V and 1 base from J, the gap between germline ends came to 9 bases. Germline CDR1 ENHRY, CDR2 SYGVKD. CDR3 bases: TGTGCCATCAGTGAACTGTCGAGCCAAGAGACCCAGTACTTC. This codes for CAISELSSQETQYF.